This TCR beta chain appears in the sequencing data of a study of early T cells in non-severe SARS-CoV-2 infection. CDR1 SGDLS and CDR2 YYNGEE come from the germline V gene. Trimming removed 4 bases from V and 4 bases from J, with 14 bases in between. This CDR3 has 14 residues. TCRdb reprocessed the 5' RACE reads via MiXCR and lists one record per CDR3 protein. The table includes around 37,000 distinct CDR3 sequences, approximately 9.9% detected once. The chain joins TRBV9 to TRBJ1-1; no reliable D call. The source material was whole blood. This TCR was sampled from an adult who was a healthcare worker with PCR-confirmed SARS-CoV-2 infection or an uninfected control (not recorded which). CDR3 loop: CASSPNGEGTEAFF. The CDR3 coding sequence is TGTGCCAGCAGCCCAAACGGGGAGGGCACTGAAGCTTTCTTT. Full variable domain (remainder filled in from reference TRBV9 and TRBJ1-1): DSGVTQTPKHLITATGQRVTLRCSPRSGDLSVYWYQQSLDQGLQFLIQYYNGEERAKGNILERFSAQQFPDLHSELNLSSLELGDSALYFCASSPNGEGTEAFFGQGTRLTVV.